What follows is one TCR beta chain and its context. No antigen is known for it. This entry comes from a study of cytomegalovirus exposure and HLA in healthy donors. Study-level background: Later analysis reported that the approximately 120 validation repertoires shared the platform of the 500 to 750 first-cohort repertoires. Study-wide results and limits: There were under 200 TCR beta chains listed as cytomegalovirus-associated.

The table came from immunoSEQ multiplex PCR; TCRdb's copy has only in-frame clones and leaves some out. The data contain some 270,000 clones, about 86% of them singletons. V lost 4 bases, J lost 7 bases, and 5 bases stayed unmatched. The CDR3 extends over 14 amino acids. Germline assignment: CDR1 MNHEY and CDR2 SMNVEV (reference sequence). Sequencing input: PBMCs. This clonotype was sampled from a young woman in good health and CMV-seronegative. This chain joins TRBV27 and TRBJ1-4, with 8 bases identical to TRBD1. The CDR3 reads CASSSGQGSEKLFF. CDR3 DNA sequence: TGTGCCAGCAGTTCCGGACAGGGTAGTGAAAAACTGTTTTTT.